A single sample gave rise to the 10 T cell receptor beta chains below, sequenced in a study of blood T cell repertoires in COVID-19. Repertoires were generated with immunoSEQ multiplex PCR, while TCRdb's copy carries only in-frame clones and drops some. The table lists around 110,000 clones, 75% to 90% of them singletons, with 0.83% in the top ten. Specimen: peripheral blood. Receptors were obtained from a woman in her seventies with acute or convalescent COVID-19.

This sequence joins TRBV15 and TRBJ1-2, with D hard to call. This CDR3 has 14 amino acids. V lost 0 bases, J lost 4 bases, and 9 bases lay in between. Looked up from germline, CDR1 is LNHNV and CDR2 is YYDKDF (reference sequence). CDR3 protein: CATSRDPPVYGYTF. DNA of the CDR3: TGTGCCACCAGCAGAGATCCGCCAGTCTATGGCTACACCTTC. Full variable domain (missing parts from reference TRBV15 and TRBJ1-2): DAMVIQNPRYQVTQFGKPVTLSCSQTLNHNVMYWYQQKSSQAPKLLFHYYDKDFNNEADTPDNFQSRRPNTSFCFLDIRSPGLGDTAMYLCATSRDPPVYGYTFGSGTRLTVV.

The gene calls are TRBV6-5 and TRBJ2-2; TRBD2 aligns across 8 bases. V lost 6 bases, J lost 7 bases, and 10 bases stayed unmatched. The V gene's germline CDR1 is MNHEY and CDR2 SVGAGI. The CDR3 runs 15 residues. The CDR3 loop reads CASSLSGNYGGELFF. The CDR3 nucleotides are TGTGCCAGCAGCCTTAGCGGGAATTACGGCGGGGAGCTGTTTTTT.

This clone was seen a few times. The chain is built from TRBV6-5 and TRBJ1-5, with TRBD1 matching over 8 bases. V trimming: 5 bases; J trimming: 2 bases; junction bases outside the gene matches: 5. Germline V gives CDR1 MNHEY, CDR2 SVGAGI. The CDR3 extends over 15 amino acids. CDR3 nucleotide sequence: TGTGCCAGCAGTCCGGGACAGGTGGGCAATCAGCCCCAGCATTTT. Translating it yields CASSPGQVGNQPQHF.

The chain joins TRBV12-3 or TRBV12-4 to TRBJ2-7; TRBD2 is a possible D gene (6 bases). CDR3 length equals 13 residues. With 5 bases removed from V and 9 bases from J, the gap between germline ends came to 17 bases. CDR3 region: CASSPGTERTQYF. In DNA, the CDR3 is TGTGCCAGCAGTCCCGGGACTGAAAGAACGCAGTACTTC.

To note about this clone: This sample also contains other DNA sequences that code for the same CDR3. The V and J genes are TRBV19 and TRBJ1-2; D ambiguous. This CDR3 contains 13 residues. The V end lost 2 bases, the J end lost 8 bases, and 12 bases lay between the germline ends. CDR1 and CDR2 (germline): LNHDA, SQIVND (reference sequence). The CDR3 DNA reads as TGTGCCAGTAGTATACGGATAAGAGGGGGCTACACCTTC. This codes for CASSIRIRGGYTF.

CDR3 amino acids: CASSLQGTYNSPLHF. For the CDR3, the DNA is TGTGCCAGCAGCCTGCAGGGTACCTATAATTCACCCCTCCACTTT. V and J are TRBV3-1 (or the pseudogene TRBV3-2) and TRBJ1-6, with D perhaps matching TRBD1 (5 bases). Per germline, CDR1 LGHDT and CDR2 YNNKEL (reference sequence). The CDR3 contains 15 residues. The V end was cut by 4 bases, the J end by 2 bases, with 9 bases between.

V gene TRBV5-6 combines with J gene TRBJ1-5, with 8 bases lining up with TRBD1. The CDR3 is 14 residues long. The junction had 5 bases not matched to a gene; V was cut back by 4 bases and J by 5 bases. CDR1 SGHDT and CDR2 YYEEEE come from the germline V gene. The CDR3 loop is CASSTDRDDQPQHF. The CDR3 DNA follows: TGTGCCAGCAGCACGGACAGGGACGATCAGCCCCAGCATTTT.

The chain is built from TRBV5-5 and TRBJ2-3; D call uncertain. The ends were cut back, 0 bases at V and 3 bases at J, with 5 bases in the middle. Germline CDR1 reads SGHKS; CDR2 reads YYEKEE (reference sequence). The CDR3 has 13 amino acids. The CDR3 nucleotides are TGTGCCAGCAGCTTGGAACTTACAGATACGCAGTATTTT. Translating gives CASSLELTDTQYF.

The gene calls are TRBV6-2 or TRBV6-3 and TRBJ1-4, with a weak D call TRBD1 (5 bases). With 6 bases removed from V and 6 bases from J, the gap between germline ends came to 14 bases. Germline V gives CDR1 MNHEY, CDR2 SVGEGT. CDR3 length equals 14 residues. CDR3 protein: CASSLSRDYEKLFF. For the CDR3, the DNA is TGTGCCAGCAGCCTATCCAGGGACTATGAAAAACTGTTTTTT.

This chain's CDR3 is CASSQDRVPYEQYF. DNA of the CDR3: TGTGCCAGCAGCCAAGACAGGGTCCCCTACGAGCAGTACTTC. V and J are TRBV3-1 (or the pseudogene TRBV3-2) and TRBJ2-7; a possible D gene is TRBD1 (5 bases). The CDR3 covers 14 residues. V dropped 0 bases and J dropped 2 bases, with 8 bases sitting between them. Germline CDR1 is LGHDT and CDR2 is YNNKEL (reference sequence).